This section outlines one T cell receptor beta chain sequence together with its context. These data originate in a study of T cells in Graves' hyperthyroidism and ophthalmopathy. The study left out patients who had uncontrolled infection, other autoimmune disease, pregnancy or lactation. Clinical symptoms, serum thyroxine, TRAb, thyroid ultrasound and orbital computed tomography informed diagnoses. Template material for amplifying TCR beta CDR3 regions consisted of RNA transcripts. HTBI primers were employed in a first-round RT-PCR of the TCR CDR3. MiXCR, applied by TCRdb to the multiplex PCR reads, yields one record per CDR3 protein. The sample carries tens of thousands of distinct CDR3 sequences, roughly 50% recorded once. The source of this sequence is a woman between 45 and 60 years old with Graves' hyperthyroidism. The sequencing sample was made of peripheral blood or thyroid tissue (not recorded which).

CDR3: CSVSGTGGFREQYF. The DNA of the CDR3 is TGCAGCGTGTCCGGGACAGGGGGCTTTAGGGAGCAGTACTTC. The genes are TRBV29-1 and TRBJ2-7, with 12 nucleotides matching TRBD1. J was trimmed by 7 bases and V by 6 bases; bases with no gene match: 10. The CDR3 runs 14 residues. Per the germline V gene, CDR1 is SQVTM and CDR2 is ANQGSEA.